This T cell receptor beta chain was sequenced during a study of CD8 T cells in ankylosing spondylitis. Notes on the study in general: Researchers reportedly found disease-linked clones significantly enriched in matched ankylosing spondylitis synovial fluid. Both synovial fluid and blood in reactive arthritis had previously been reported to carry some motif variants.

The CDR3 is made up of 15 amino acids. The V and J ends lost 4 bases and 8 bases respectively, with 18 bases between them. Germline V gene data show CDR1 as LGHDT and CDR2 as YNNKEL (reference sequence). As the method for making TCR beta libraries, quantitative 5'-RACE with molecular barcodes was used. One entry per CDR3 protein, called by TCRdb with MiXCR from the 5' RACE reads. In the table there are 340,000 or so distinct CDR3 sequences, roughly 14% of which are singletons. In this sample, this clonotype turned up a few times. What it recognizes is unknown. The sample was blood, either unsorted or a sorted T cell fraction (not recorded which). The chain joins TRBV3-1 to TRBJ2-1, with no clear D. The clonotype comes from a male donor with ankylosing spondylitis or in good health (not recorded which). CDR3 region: CASSPGWVTPDEQFF. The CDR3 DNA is TGTGCCAGCAGCCCGGGTTGGGTAACTCCGGATGAGCAGTTCTTC.